This TCR beta chain was documented in a study of T cell changes during pregnancy in multiple sclerosis. The V gene end was trimmed by 3 bases and the J gene end by 4 bases; junction bases not matched to a gene: 16. The germline CDR1 and CDR2 sequences are SGHRS and YFSETQ. This CDR3 has 20 residues. The protocol was immunoSEQ multiplex PCR, while the TCRdb copy is restricted to in-frame clones and leaves out a portion. This table has over 45,000 clones, 90% appearing once. This receptor was identified in a female donor in good health, enrolled as a control in a pregnancy study. Specimen: peripheral blood, collected in the first trimester of pregnancy. V is TRBV5-1 and J is TRBJ2-1; 13 bases line up with TRBD2. CDR3 in amino acids: CASSWGGELAGGPGYNEQFF. Here the CDR3 DNA reads TGCGCCAGCAGCTGGGGGGGAGAACTAGCGGGAGGGCCCGGATACAATGAGCAGTTCTTC.